This is a list of T cell receptor beta chains from one sample in a study of T cells in Graves' hyperthyroidism and ophthalmopathy. TCRdb independently ran MiXCR on the multiplex PCR reads; one entry per CDR3 protein. The sample consists of around 270,000 distinct CDR3 sequences, roughly 19% of them appearing once. Sequences were obtained from blood. These receptor sequences come from a man in his fifties or sixties with Graves' ophthalmopathy. Each CDR3 is given with its conserved first and last residue. D genes are given only for firm matches. Not all rows give a size; the values are once, few, many and, for expanded clones, a class.

D,V,J,size,CDR3,DNA
-,TRBV9,TRBJ2-6,few,CASSLGVLGANVLTF,TGTGCCAGCAGCTTGGGGGTGTTAGGGGCCAACGTCCTGACTTTC
-,TRBV5-6,TRBJ2-3,many,CASSLDGASTDTQYF,TGTGCCAGCAGCTTGGATGGCGCTAGCACAGATACGCAGTATTTT
-,TRBV14,TRBJ2-7,-,CASSSRGGNEQYF,TGTGCCAGCAGCTCCAGGGGGGGGAACGAGCAGTACTTC
TRBD2,TRBV3-1,TRBJ2-5,-,CASSRAGREETQYF,TGTGCCAGCAGCAGAGCGGGGCGGGAAGAGACCCAGTACTTC
TRBD1,TRBV24-1,TRBJ1-2,many,CATSDRTGFYGYTF,TGTGCCACCAGTGACCGGACAGGGTTCTATGGCTACACCTTC
-,TRBV28,TRBJ2-3,many,CASSPSGLQSDTQYF,TGTGCCAGCAGTCCCTCGGGACTCCAGTCCGATACGCAGTATTTT
TRBD1,TRBV7-6,TRBJ1-4,many,CASSPQGSNEKLFF,TGTGCCAGCAGCCCACAGGGGTCTAATGAAAAACTGTTTTTT
-,TRBV4-2,TRBJ1-5,-,CASSQGRDRDIRHF,TGTGCCAGCAGCCAAGGGAGAGACCGGGACATCAGGCATTTT
TRBD1,TRBV7-9,TRBJ1-6,many,CASSATGTAGSPLHF,TGTGCCAGCAGCGCAACCGGGACAGCTGGCTCACCCCTCCACTTT
TRBD2,TRBV6-1,TRBJ2-1,-,CATNAAGGNEQFF,TGTGCCACCAATGCGGCGGGAGGGAATGAGCAGTTCTTC
-,TRBV12-3/TRBV12-4,TRBJ2-1,-,CASSYSTGNEQFF,TGTGCCAGCAGTTACTCGACAGGCAATGAGCAGTTCTTC
-,TRBV20-1,TRBJ1-5,few,CSARDPRSNQPQHF,TGCAGTGCTAGAGATCCCAGAAGCAATCAGCCCCAGCATTTT
TRBD2,TRBV13,TRBJ2-7,once,CASSSRSFGDYEQHF,TGTGCCAGCAGCTCCCGCAGTTTCGGGGACTACGAGCAGCACTTC
-,TRBV20-1,TRBJ2-7,-,CSARVGTTFYEQYF,TGCAGTGCTAGAGTTGGGACCACCTTTTACGAGCAGTACTTC
TRBD1,TRBV27,TRBJ1-1,many,CASRRDSNRAFF,TGTGCCAGCAGAAGGGACAGTAATCGAGCTTTCTTT
TRBD2,TRBV12-3/TRBV12-4,TRBJ2-1,few,CASSLGGLAGGPDEQFF,TGTGCCAGCAGTTTAGGGGGACTAGCGGGAGGGCCCGATGAGCAGTTCTTC
-,TRBV15,TRBJ1-4,few,CATSRRDGNEKLFF,TGTGCCACCAGCAGAAGGGACGGGAATGAAAAACTGTTTTTT
-,TRBV7-6,TRBJ2-1,few,CASSLGARPSYNEQFF,TGTGCCAGCAGCTTAGGGGCGCGGCCCTCCTACAATGAGCAGTTCTTC
TRBD2,TRBV7-9,TRBJ2-5,many,CASSPGLADSQETQYF,TGTGCCAGCAGCCCCGGACTAGCGGACAGTCAAGAGACCCAGTACTTC
-,TRBV7-3,TRBJ1-1,once,CASRGIGSEAFF,TGTGCCAGCAGGGGTATCGGGTCTGAAGCTTTCTTT
TRBD2,TRBV28,TRBJ2-7,many,CASSLPLGLAGVYEQYF,TGTGCCAGCAGTTTACCATTAGGACTAGCGGGAGTCTACGAGCAGTACTTC
TRBD1,TRBV10-3,TRBJ1-2,-,CAISESGQIYGYTF,TGTGCCATCAGTGAGTCGGGACAGATCTATGGCTACACCTTC
-,TRBV3-1,TRBJ2-5,many,CASSQGQFYTQETQYF,TGTGCCAGCAGCCAAGGACAGTTTTACACCCAAGAGACCCAGTACTTC
TRBD1,TRBV28,TRBJ2-7,many,CASSPPGQGASYEQYF,TGTGCCAGCAGTCCTCCGGGACAGGGGGCTTCCTACGAGCAGTACTTC
-,TRBV20-1,TRBJ2-7,few,CSARDTQGHYEQYF,TGCAGTGCTAGAGATACCCAGGGGCACTACGAGCAGTACTTC
-,TRBV6-1,TRBJ2-1,many,CASSKQGSSYNEQFF,TGTGCCAGCAGTAAGCAGGGGAGCTCCTACAATGAGCAGTTCTTC
TRBD1,TRBV12-3/TRBV12-4,TRBJ2-7,many,CASRRDRQNTYEQYF,TGTGCCAGCAGGCGGGACAGGCAAAACACCTACGAGCAGTACTTC
TRBD1,TRBV20-1,TRBJ1-6,-,CSALTGAGSPLHF,TGCAGTGCCTTGACAGGGGCAGGCTCACCCCTCCACTTT